The next 12 T cell receptor beta chains were all read from a single sample in a study of post-analysis software for immune sequencing data. The study, taken as a whole, reports: The five TRBV segments detected at higher frequency in patients than in controls included TRBV5-6, TRBV5-1 and TRBV20-1.

These receptors lack a known antigen. Unique molecular identifiers had been added to the TCR beta cDNA libraries. MiXCR was run by TCRdb on the PCR reads, yielding one entry per CDR3 protein. This table holds some 500,000 distinct CDR3 sequences, under 55% found once. The material sequenced was blood. These TCRs come from a girl aged 10 to 17 with multiple sclerosis.

V is TRBV20-1 and J is TRBJ1-2; 8 nucleotides agree with TRBD1. V dropped 3 bases and J dropped 6; count of bases not matched to a gene: 15. Germline values: CDR1 DFQATT, CDR2 SNEGSKA (reference sequence). CDR3 size: 16 residues. The CDR3, as DNA: TGCAGTGCTAGGGGAGAACAGGGGGTAGGGTTGGATGGCTACACCTTC. Translated, it gives CSARGEQGVGLDGYTF.

This sequence joins TRBV5-1 and TRBJ2-4; D unclear. With the DNA end fitting TRBJ2-7 better, the J assignment may be wrong. This CDR3 spans 14 amino acids. Germline V gene data show CDR1 as SGHRS and CDR2 as YFSETQ. The CDR3 DNA is TGCGCCAGCAGCCCGCGGACGGTAACCTACGAGCAGTACTTC. Translation gives CASSPRTVTYEQYF.

The gene calls are TRBV28 and TRBJ1-2; no definite D call. The CDR3 is made up of 13 amino acids. The germline gives CDR1 MDHEN, CDR2 SYDVKM. Trimming took 5 bases from V and 1 from J, leaving 8 bases between them. The CDR3 bases are TGTGCCAGCAGTGCCTCGTATAACTATGGCTACACCTTC. This gives the protein CASSASYNYGYTF.

This chain uses TRBV6-5 with TRBJ2-3; D may be TRBD1 (5 bases). The germline gives CDR1 MNHEY, CDR2 SVGAGI. This CDR3 region has 16 residues. Trimming left V 6 bases short and J 2 bases short, with 18 bases between. CDR3 nucleotides: TGTGCCAGCAGCGACAGTTCCTTACGGAACACAGATACGCAGTATTTT. It translates to CASSDSSLRNTDTQYF.

The V and J genes are TRBV6-2 or TRBV6-3 and TRBJ1-5, with D tentatively TRBD1 (6 bases). Germline-derived CDR1 and CDR2 are MNHEY and SVGEGT. This CDR3 is built from 15 residues. The V and J ends lost 7 bases and 5 bases respectively, with 18 bases between them. This chain's CDR3 is CASTDLQGIDQPQHF. CDR3 coding DNA: TGTGCCAGCACCGACCTACAGGGTATCGATCAGCCCCAGCATTTT.

The V and J genes are TRBV29-1 and TRBJ2-4; the match to TRBD2 covers 8 bases. The J call is uncertain, as TRBJ2-7 better fits the DNA end. This CDR3 is built from 15 residues. Germline V gene sequence: CDR1 SQVTM, CDR2 ANQGSEA. The CDR3 region has the DNA TGCAGCGGACCAGCGGGAGAGGGGCGCCGCTACGAGCAGTACTTC. This translates into CSGPAGEGRRYEQYF.

This chain uses TRBV18 with TRBJ2-7; 8 bases match TRBD1. Germline CDR1 KGHSH, CDR2 LQKENI. The trim removed 6 bases at V and 2 bases at J, leaving 3 bases unmatched. The CDR3 contains 13 residues. CDR3 coding DNA: TGTGCCAGCTCGGACAGGGTGCCCTACGAGCAGTACTTC. Protein: CASSDRVPYEQYF.

This clonotype showed up just a few times. The chain employs TRBV29-1 and TRBJ2-6, with D uncertain. Between the trimmed V and J ends, which lost 3 bases and 0 bases, there was a span of 12 bases. Germline V gives CDR1 SQVTM, CDR2 ANQGSEA. The CDR3 is 16 amino acids. CDR3 protein: CSVEVRSHSGANVLTF. The DNA for the CDR3 is TGCAGCGTTGAGGTTCGCAGCCACTCTGGGGCCAACGTCCTGACTTTC.

The genes are TRBV5-1 and TRBJ2-7, with TRBD1 as a possible D gene (5 bases). This CDR3 comprises 14 residues. Trimming stripped 4 bases from V and 3 bases from J, with 14 bases between. Germline loops: CDR1 SGHRS, CDR2 YFSETQ. The CDR3 nucleotides read TGCGCCAGCAGCCCGACGTCTAGGGGCTACGAGCAGTACTTC. Translated, it gives CASSPTSRGYEQYF.

Here the CDR3 reads CASRTVGSGGGYTF. Written as DNA, the CDR3 is TGTGCCAGCAGGACCGTCGGATCAGGGGGAGGCTACACCTTC. The rearrangement joins TRBV12-3 or TRBV12-4 to TRBJ1-2, with 7 bases matching TRBD1. The CDR3 runs 14 residues. Trimming took 6 bases from V and 8 from J; bases not matched to a gene: 12.

In this sample, this clonotype turned up a few times. The chain recombines TRBV10-3 with TRBJ1-1; D is possibly TRBD1 (6 bases). V was trimmed by 11 bases and J by 11 bases, leaving 21 bases between them. Germline CDR1 reads ENHRY; CDR2 reads SYGVKD. The CDR3 is made up of 12 amino acids. CDR3 amino acids: CAVWPGTRLAFF. The CDR3 bases are TGTGCCGTTTGGCCCGGGACACGGCTGGCTTTCTTT.

This clonotype has more than one count but fewer than ten. The CDR3 region is CASSLSGDEDTQYF. CDR3 in DNA: TGTGCCAGCAGCTTATCAGGGGACGAAGATACGCAGTATTTT. The chain couples TRBV7-6 to TRBJ2-3; D perhaps matches TRBD1 (6 bases). Germline lookup yields CDR1 SGHVS and CDR2 FNYEAQ. V was clipped by 2 bases and J by 5 bases, with 11 bases between them. The CDR3 has 14 residues. The full variable domain, in which reference TRBV7-6 and TRBJ2-3 provide the parts outside the CDR3, is GAGVSQSPRYKVTKRGQDVALRCDPISGHVSLYWYRQALGQGPEFLTYFNYEAQQDKSGLPNDRFSAERPEGSISTLTIQRTEQRDSAMYRCASSLSGDEDTQYFGPGTRLTVL.